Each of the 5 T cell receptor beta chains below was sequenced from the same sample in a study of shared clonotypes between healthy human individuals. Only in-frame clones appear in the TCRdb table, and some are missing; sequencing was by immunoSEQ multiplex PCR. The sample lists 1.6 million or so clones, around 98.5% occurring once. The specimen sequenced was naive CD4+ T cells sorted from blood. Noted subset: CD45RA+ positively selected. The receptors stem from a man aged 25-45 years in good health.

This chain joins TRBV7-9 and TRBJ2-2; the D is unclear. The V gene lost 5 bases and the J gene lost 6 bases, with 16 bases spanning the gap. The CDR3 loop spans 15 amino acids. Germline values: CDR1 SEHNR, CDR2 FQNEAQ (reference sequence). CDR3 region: CASSPGLGYPGELFF. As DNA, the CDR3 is TGTGCCAGCAGCCCCGGCCTGGGCTACCCCGGGGAGCTGTTTTTT. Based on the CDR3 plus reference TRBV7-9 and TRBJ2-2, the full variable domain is DTGVSQNPRHKITKRGQNVTFRCDPISEHNRLYWYRQTLGQGPEFLTYFQNEAQLEKSRLLSDRFSAERPKGSFSTLEIQRTEQGDSAMYLCASSPGLGYPGELFFGEGSRLTVL.

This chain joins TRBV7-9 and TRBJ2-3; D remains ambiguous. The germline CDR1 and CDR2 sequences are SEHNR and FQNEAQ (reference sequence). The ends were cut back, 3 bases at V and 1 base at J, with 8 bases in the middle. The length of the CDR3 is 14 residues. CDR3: CASSFQVGTDTQYF. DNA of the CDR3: TGTGCCAGCAGCTTTCAGGTGGGCACAGATACGCAGTATTTT.

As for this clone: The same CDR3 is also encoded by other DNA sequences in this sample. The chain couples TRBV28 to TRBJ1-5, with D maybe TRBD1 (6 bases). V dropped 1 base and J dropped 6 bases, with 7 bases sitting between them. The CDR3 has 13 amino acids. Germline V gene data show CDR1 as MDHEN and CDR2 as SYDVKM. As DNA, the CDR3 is TGTGCCAGCAGTTTATCAGGGGTTCAGCCCCAGCATTTT. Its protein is CASSLSGVQPQHF.

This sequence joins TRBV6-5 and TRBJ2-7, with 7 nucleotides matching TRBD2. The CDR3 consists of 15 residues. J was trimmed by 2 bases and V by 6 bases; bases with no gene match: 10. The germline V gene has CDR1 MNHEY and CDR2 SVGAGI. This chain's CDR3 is CASRRITSDPYEQYF. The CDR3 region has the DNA TGTGCCAGCAGACGAATCACTAGCGATCCCTACGAGCAGTACTTC.

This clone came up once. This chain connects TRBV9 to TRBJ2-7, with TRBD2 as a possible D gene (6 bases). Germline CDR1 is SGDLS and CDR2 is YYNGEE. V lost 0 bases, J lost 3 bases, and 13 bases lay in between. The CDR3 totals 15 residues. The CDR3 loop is CASSVAGDYFYEQYF. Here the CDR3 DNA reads TGTGCCAGCAGCGTAGCGGGAGATTACTTCTACGAGCAGTACTTC. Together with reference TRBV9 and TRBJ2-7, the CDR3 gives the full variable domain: DSGVTQTPKHLITATGQRVTLRCSPRSGDLSVYWYQQSLDQGLQFLIQYYNGEERAKGNILERFSAQQFPDLHSELNLSSLELGDSALYFCASSVAGDYFYEQYFGPGTRLTVT.